A selection of T cell receptor beta chains follows, all from one sample in a study of T cells in Graves' hyperthyroidism and ophthalmopathy. TCRdb re-analysed the multiplex PCR reads in MiXCR, keeping a single row per CDR3 protein. This sample carries more than 150,000 distinct CDR3 sequences, about 15% of them seen once, and the ten largest clones take roughly 28%. Sequenced material: blood. The receptor source for this set is a woman aged 45-65 years with Graves' hyperthyroidism. Each CDR3 is given with its conserved first and last residue. A D gene is named only where the DNA matches it firmly. Size values are once, few and many counts, or a class for expanded clones, and some rows have none.

V gene	CDR3 length	J gene	clone size	D gene	CDR3 DNA	CDR3 protein
TRBV19	18	TRBJ2-1	once	TRBD1	TGTGCCAGTGGTCCGGGACAGGGGGCGTCAGGCTCCTACAATGAGCAGTTCTTC	CASGPGQGASGSYNEQFF
TRBV5-1	13	TRBJ1-2	few	TRBD1	TGCGCCAGCAGGCCAGGACAGGGCGATGGCTACACCTTC	CASRPGQGDGYTF
TRBV19	14	TRBJ2-5	many	TRBD2	TGTGCCAGTAGTATCAGCGGGGGGGAACGGACCCAGTACTTC	CASSISGGERTQYF
TRBV10-2	18	TRBJ2-5	many	TRBD2	TGCGCCAGCAGTGAGTCCCACTGGACTAGCGGGGGGGCTGAGACCCAGTACTTC	CASSESHWTSGGAETQYF
TRBV2	15	TRBJ1-5	many	NA	TGTGCCAGCAGTTACCAGGGGTATAGCAATCAGCCCCAGCATTTT	CASSYQGYSNQPQHF
TRBV20-1	13	TRBJ2-7	many	TRBD1	TGCAGTGCTGGGGGACAGCTAGATTACGAGCAGTACTTC	CSAGGQLDYEQYF
TRBV27	15	TRBJ2-7	many	TRBD1	TGTGCCAGCAGTTTGGTCGGGGACAGGGGCTACGAGCAGTACTTC	CASSLVGDRGYEQYF
TRBV12-5	16	TRBJ2-1	many	NA	TGTGCTAGTGGTTTGGTAACCGATAGCTCCTACAATGAGCAGTTCTTC	CASGLVTDSSYNEQFF
TRBV9	13	TRBJ1-4	many	NA	TGTGCCAGCAGTCCGGGGGCGCACGAAAAACTGTTTTTT	CASSPGAHEKLFF
TRBV5-1	15	TRBJ1-2	NA	TRBD1	TGCGCCAGCAGCCCCCCGGGACAGGGGGCAAATGGCTACACCTTC	CASSPPGQGANGYTF
TRBV12-5	18	TRBJ2-5	once	TRBD2	TGTGCTAGTGGTCCCGGACTAGCGGGGGCGCTTGGCGGGGAGACCCAGTACTTC	CASGPGLAGALGGETQYF
TRBV20-1	16	TRBJ2-3	many	NA	TGCAGTGCTAGAACTCCCCTTAGCGCGTGGCCGGATACGCAGTATTTT	CSARTPLSAWPDTQYF
TRBV20-1	14	TRBJ1-2	NA	TRBD1	TGCAGTGCGGAAGCTCAGGGGGCACGCTATGGCTACACCTTC	CSAEAQGARYGYTF
TRBV3-1	15	TRBJ2-7	many	NA	TGTGCCAGCAGCCCTCGCCGGGGGAGCTCCTACGAGCAGTACTTC	CASSPRRGSSYEQYF
TRBV28	13	TRBJ1-1	many	TRBD1	TGTGCCAGCAAGGTGGAGGGGGCCGGTGAAGCTTTCTTT	CASKVEGAGEAFF
TRBV5-5	16	TRBJ1-5	many	NA	TGTGCCAGCAGCTTGGCAGGGGCTACTACCAATCAGCCCCAGCATTTT	CASSLAGATTNQPQHF
TRBV11-2	15	TRBJ2-3	many	TRBD2	TGTGCCAGCAGCTTAGGTACTAGCGACACAGATACGCAGTATTTT	CASSLGTSDTDTQYF
TRBV20-1	13	TRBJ1-1	many	TRBD1	TGCAGTGCTAGAGGGACAGGGGACACTGAAGCTTTCTTT	CSARGTGDTEAFF
TRBV4-3	16	TRBJ2-1	many	NA	TGCGCCAGCAGCCAAATTGTGGGATCATCGAGTAATGAGCAGTTCTTC	CASSQIVGSSSNEQFF
TRBV28	12	TRBJ2-7	NA	NA	TGTGCCAGCTGCCTAGCTCGCGACGAGCAGTACTTC	CASCLARDEQYF
TRBV20-1	13	TRBJ2-3	many	NA	TGCAGTGCTAGTGCCGGGATGACAGATACGCAGTATTTT	CSASAGMTDTQYF
TRBV2	19	TRBJ1-1	once	TRBD1	TGTGCCAGCAGTGGGGGGGGAATTTACAGGGGGCAGATGAACACTGAAGCTTTCTTT	CASSGGGIYRGQMNTEAFF
TRBV27	13	TRBJ1-4	many	NA	TGTGCCAGCAGTTCCCTCCTTAATGAAAAACTGTTTTTT	CASSSLLNEKLFF
TRBV12-3/TRBV12-4	14	TRBJ1-1	many	NA	TGTGCCAGCAGATCTACAGGCTTGAACACTGAAGCTTTCTTT	CASRSTGLNTEAFF
TRBV30	11	TRBJ2-1	many	NA	TGTGCCTGGAGTGGGGGAAATGAGCAGTTCTTC	CAWSGGNEQFF
TRBV3-1	14	TRBJ2-5	many	NA	TGTGCCAGCAGAGACCACGGCTCTCAAGAGACCCAGTACTTC	CASRDHGSQETQYF
TRBV2	14	TRBJ1-1	NA	NA	TGTGCCAGCAGTAAAGGATGGGTGAACACTGAAGCTTTCTTT	CASSKGWVNTEAFF
TRBV7-9	15	TRBJ1-1	few	NA	TGTGCCAGCAGCCCAAGAAGGACGGCGAACACTGAAGCTTTCTTT	CASSPRRTANTEAFF
TRBV11-2	14	TRBJ2-7	many	NA	TGTGCCAGCAGCTTAGCACGGCACTCCTACGAGCAGTACTTC	CASSLARHSYEQYF
TRBV18	13	TRBJ2-1	few	TRBD2	TGTGCCAGCTCACCACTTACTAGCGCGGATCAGTTCTTC	CASSPLTSADQFF
TRBV6-5	15	TRBJ1-2	many	NA	TGTGCCAGCAGTTACTCAGCCCGGGGTCACTATGGCTACACCTTC	CASSYSARGHYGYTF
TRBV7-9	16	TRBJ2-3	NA	TRBD2	TGTGCCAGCAGCTTAAGTGCGGGGGGCCTCTCGGATACGCAGTATTTT	CASSLSAGGLSDTQYF
TRBV9	13	TRBJ2-3	many	NA	TGTGCCAGCAGCGTAGTAGGCGTGGATACGCAGTATTTT	CASSVVGVDTQYF
TRBV18	15	TRBJ1-1	many	TRBD1	TGTGCCAGCTCACTGCAGGGGGCTGCTTTGCCTGAAGCTTTCTTT	CASSLQGAALPEAFF
TRBV9	17	TRBJ2-3	few	TRBD2	TGTGCCAGCAGCGTAGCCACAGGACTAGCGGGGGCCCGCGGGCAGTATTTT	CASSVATGLAGARGQYF
TRBV19	17	TRBJ1-3	NA	NA	TGTGCCAGTAGTATGATGGGGTGGATAAACTCTGGAAACACCATATATTTT	CASSMMGWINSGNTIYF
TRBV6-1	14	TRBJ2-5	many	NA	TGTGCCAGTAAGTGGACCCAGGGATTCGAGACCCAGTACTTC	CASKWTQGFETQYF
TRBV20-1	13	TRBJ1-1	many	TRBD1	TGCAGTGTCATGACAGGGGCGAACACTGAAGCTTTCTTT	CSVMTGANTEAFF
TRBV28	18	TRBJ1-5	many	NA	TGTGCCAGCAGCTTCACGGGAGGGGGACCTTATAGCAATCAGCCCCAGCATTTT	CASSFTGGGPYSNQPQHF
TRBV27	19	TRBJ2-7	many	NA	TGTGCCAGCAGCTTTACCGTCCGCGACAGGACCATCCATCTCCGCGAGCAGTACTTC	CASSFTVRDRTIHLREQYF
TRBV19	16	TRBJ2-5	many	TRBD1	TGTGCCAGTAGTATGAGGAGACAGGGCCACCAAGAGACCCAGTACTTC	CASSMRRQGHQETQYF
TRBV21-1	18	TRBJ2-1	NA	NA	TGTGCCAGCAGCAAAGCGCTGACGGTGCCTAGCTCCTACAATGAGCAGTTCTTC	CASSKALTVPSSYNEQFF
TRBV11-2	17	TRBJ2-1	many	NA	TGTGCCAGCAGCTTATCTGCCGGGTTGAGCTCCTACAATGAGCAGTTCTTC	CASSLSAGLSSYNEQFF